This T cell receptor beta chain was observed in a study of kidney transplant recipient with SARS-CoV-2 infection. CDR3 size: 17 residues. Germline V CDR1 and CDR2: MNHEY, SVGAGI. V was pared by 5 bases and J by 4 bases, with 23 bases between. Turning to this clonotype: This could be a read error, since a much larger clone is one nucleotide away.

TCRdb used MiXCR to reprocess the reads, holding one entry per CDR3 protein. Of 200,000 to 250,000 distinct CDR3 sequences in the sample, under 35% were seen once. The sequence was obtained from a male patient aged 25-45 years who had COVID-19 and was a kidney transplant recipient. Part of the T cell pool may stem from the graft donor. The genes are TRBV6-5 and TRBJ1-2; no definite D call. Sequenced material: a blood sample, taken at baseline and between days 110 and 120 from a kidney transplant recipient. The CDR3 DNA is TGTGCCAGCAGTGTCTCCGCCTTTATGCGAAAGACCTATGGCTACACCTTC. Its translation: CASSVSAFMRKTYGYTF.